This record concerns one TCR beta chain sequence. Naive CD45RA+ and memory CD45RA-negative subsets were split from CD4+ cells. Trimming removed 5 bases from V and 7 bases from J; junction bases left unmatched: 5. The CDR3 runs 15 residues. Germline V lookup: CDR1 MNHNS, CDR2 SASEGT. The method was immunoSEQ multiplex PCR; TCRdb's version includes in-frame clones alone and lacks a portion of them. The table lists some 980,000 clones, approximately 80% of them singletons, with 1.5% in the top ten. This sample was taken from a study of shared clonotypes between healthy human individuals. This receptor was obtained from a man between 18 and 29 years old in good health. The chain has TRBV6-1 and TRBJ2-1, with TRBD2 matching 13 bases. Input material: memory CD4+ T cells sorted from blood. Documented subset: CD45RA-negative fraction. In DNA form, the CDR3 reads TGTGCCAGCAGTAAAGGACTAGCGGGAGCTAATGAGCAGTTCTTC. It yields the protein CASSKGLAGANEQFF.